This T cell receptor (beta chain) was observed in a study of memory CD4+ T cells and cytomegalovirus serostatus. Study-wide background: This sample comes from healthy Belgian adults, 9 CMV seropositive, around 26 seronegative. Study conclusions and caveats: Suggested: most of the CMV-linked TCR signature lies in CD4+ memory cells. CMV serostatus prediction reached median AUC 0.95, or 0.91 with US-trained model.

Single viable CD3+CD4+CD8-CD45RO+ cells were sorted as the memory CD4+ T cells. Worth noting for this clone: As yet, its antigen is unknown.

Trimming cost V 2 bases and J 4 bases, with 15 bases left between them. CDR3 size: 15 residues. The germline V gene encodes CDR1 SEHNR and CDR2 FQNEAQ (reference sequence). The method was immunoSEQ multiplex PCR; TCRdb's version includes in-frame clones alone and lacks a portion of them. The sample yields over 40,000 clones, more than 60% seen once. The clonotype comes from an adult in good health and CMV-seronegative. The genes are TRBV7-9 and TRBJ2-7; D might be TRBD1 (6 bases). The sequencing input was memory CD4+ T cells from blood. The CDR3 loop reads CASSLSSRGGYEQYF. The CDR3 nucleotides are TGTGCCAGCAGCTTATCCTCCAGGGGTGGATACGAGCAGTACTTC.